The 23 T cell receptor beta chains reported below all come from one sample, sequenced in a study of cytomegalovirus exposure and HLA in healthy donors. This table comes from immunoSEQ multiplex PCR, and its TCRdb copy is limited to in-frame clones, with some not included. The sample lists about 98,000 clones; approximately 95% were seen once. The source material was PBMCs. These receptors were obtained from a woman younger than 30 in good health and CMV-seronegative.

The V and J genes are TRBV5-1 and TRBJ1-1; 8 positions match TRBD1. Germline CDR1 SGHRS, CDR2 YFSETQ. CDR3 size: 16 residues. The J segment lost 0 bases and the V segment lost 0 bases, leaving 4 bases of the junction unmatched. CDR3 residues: CASSLGGTGVNTEAFF. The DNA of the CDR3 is TGCGCCAGCAGCTTGGGGGGGACAGGCGTGAACACTGAAGCTTTCTTT.

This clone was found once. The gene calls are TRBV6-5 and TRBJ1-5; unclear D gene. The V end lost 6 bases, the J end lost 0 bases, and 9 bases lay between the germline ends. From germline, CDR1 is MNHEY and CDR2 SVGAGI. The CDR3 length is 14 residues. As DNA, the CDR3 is TGTGCCAGCAGGCCCGACAATAGCAATCAGCCCCAGCATTTT. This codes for CASRPDNSNQPQHF.

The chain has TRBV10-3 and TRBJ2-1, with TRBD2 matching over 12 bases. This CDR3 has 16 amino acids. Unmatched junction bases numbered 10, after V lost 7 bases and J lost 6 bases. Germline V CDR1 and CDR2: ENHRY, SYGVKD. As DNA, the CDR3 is TGTGCCATCACTCCCGGACTAGCGGGAAGGATCAATGAGCAGTTCTTC. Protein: CAITPGLAGRINEQFF.

The CDR3 is CASSGQGDEQYF. As DNA, the CDR3 is TGTGCCAGCAGCGGTCAGGGGGACGAGCAGTACTTC. The V call is TRBV6-5, the J call TRBJ2-7; 7 positions match TRBD1. V shed 6 bases, J shed 5 bases, and the junction held 4 bases outside the gene matches. Germline V gene data show CDR1 as MNHEY and CDR2 as SVGAGI. This CDR3 has 12 amino acids.

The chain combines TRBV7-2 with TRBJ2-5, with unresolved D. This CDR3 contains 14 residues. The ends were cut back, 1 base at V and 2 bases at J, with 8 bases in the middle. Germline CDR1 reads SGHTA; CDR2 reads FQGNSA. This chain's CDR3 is CASSLVVLQETQYF. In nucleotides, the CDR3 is TGTGCCAGCAGCTTAGTGGTACTGCAAGAGACCCAGTACTTC.

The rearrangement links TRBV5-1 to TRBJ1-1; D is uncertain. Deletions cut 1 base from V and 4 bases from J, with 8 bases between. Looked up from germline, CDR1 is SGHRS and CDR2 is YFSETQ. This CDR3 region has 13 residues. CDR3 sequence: CASSLPPSTEAFF. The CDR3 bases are TGCGCCAGCAGCTTGCCTCCCAGCACTGAAGCTTTCTTT.

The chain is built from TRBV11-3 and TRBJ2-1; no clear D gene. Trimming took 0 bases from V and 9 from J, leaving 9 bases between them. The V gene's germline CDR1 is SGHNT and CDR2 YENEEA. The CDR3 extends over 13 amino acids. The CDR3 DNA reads TGTGCCAGCAGCTTAGAACTTTTCGGTGAGCAGTTCTTC. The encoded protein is CASSLELFGEQFF.

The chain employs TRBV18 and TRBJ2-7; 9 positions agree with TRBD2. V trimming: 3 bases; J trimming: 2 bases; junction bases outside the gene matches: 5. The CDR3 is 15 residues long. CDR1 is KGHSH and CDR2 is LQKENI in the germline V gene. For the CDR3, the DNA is TGTGCCAGCTCACCTAGCGGGGGCGATGCCTACGAGCAGTACTTC. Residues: CASSPSGGDAYEQYF.

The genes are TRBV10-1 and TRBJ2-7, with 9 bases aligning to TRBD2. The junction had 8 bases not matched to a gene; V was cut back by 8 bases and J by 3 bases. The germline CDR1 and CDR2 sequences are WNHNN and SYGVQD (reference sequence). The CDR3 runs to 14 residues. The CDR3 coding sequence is TGCGCCAGCGGCGGACTAGCGCCTAACTACGAGCAGTACTTC. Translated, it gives CASGGLAPNYEQYF.

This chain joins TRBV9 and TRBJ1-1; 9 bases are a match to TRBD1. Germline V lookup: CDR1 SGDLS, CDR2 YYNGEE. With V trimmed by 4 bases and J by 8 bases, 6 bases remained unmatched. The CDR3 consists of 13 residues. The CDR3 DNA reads TGTGCCAGCAGCTTGGGACAGGGTTCAGAAGCTTTCTTT. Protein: CASSLGQGSEAFF.

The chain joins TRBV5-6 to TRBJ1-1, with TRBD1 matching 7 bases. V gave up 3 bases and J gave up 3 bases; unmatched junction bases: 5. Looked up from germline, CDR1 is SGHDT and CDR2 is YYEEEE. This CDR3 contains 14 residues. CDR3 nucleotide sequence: TGTGCCAGCAGCTGGAGGGGGCTGGACACTGAAGCTTTCTTT. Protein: CASSWRGLDTEAFF.

CDR3 sequence: CASSQVRTGTSPTGELFF. The CDR3 DNA sequence: TGCGCCAGCAGCCAAGTTAGGACAGGGACCTCTCCGACCGGGGAGCTGTTTTTT. The V gene is TRBV4-1, the J gene TRBJ2-2; TRBD1 agrees at 8 bases. After removal of 1 base from V and 5 bases from J, the junction contained 12 bases not matched to a gene. Germline V gene lookup returns CDR1 MGHRA and CDR2 YSYEKL. The CDR3 consists of 18 residues.

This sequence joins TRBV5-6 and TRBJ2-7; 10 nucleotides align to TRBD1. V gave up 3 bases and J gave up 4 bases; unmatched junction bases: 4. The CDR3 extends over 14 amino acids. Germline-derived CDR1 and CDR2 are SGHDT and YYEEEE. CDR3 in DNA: TGTGCCAGCAGCTCGGGACAGGGGAGGTACGAGCAGTACTTC. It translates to CASSSGQGRYEQYF.

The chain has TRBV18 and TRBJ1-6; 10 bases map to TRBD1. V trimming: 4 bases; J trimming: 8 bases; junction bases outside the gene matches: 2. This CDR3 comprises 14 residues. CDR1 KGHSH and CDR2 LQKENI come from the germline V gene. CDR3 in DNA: TGTGCCAGCTCACGTGGACAGGGGGATTCACCCCTCCACTTT. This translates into CASSRGQGDSPLHF.

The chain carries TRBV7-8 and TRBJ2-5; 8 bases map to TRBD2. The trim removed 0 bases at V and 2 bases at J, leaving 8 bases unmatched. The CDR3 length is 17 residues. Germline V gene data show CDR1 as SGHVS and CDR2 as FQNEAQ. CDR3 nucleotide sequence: TGTGCCAGCAGCTTAGCGCGGGGACTAGGTATACAAGAGACCCAGTACTTC. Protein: CASSLARGLGIQETQYF.

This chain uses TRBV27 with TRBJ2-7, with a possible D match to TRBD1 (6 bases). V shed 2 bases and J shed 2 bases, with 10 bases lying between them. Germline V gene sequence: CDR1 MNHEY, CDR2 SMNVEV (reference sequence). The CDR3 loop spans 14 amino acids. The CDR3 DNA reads TGTGCCAGCAGTTTAATGGACAGAGCCTACGAGCAGTACTTC. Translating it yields CASSLMDRAYEQYF.

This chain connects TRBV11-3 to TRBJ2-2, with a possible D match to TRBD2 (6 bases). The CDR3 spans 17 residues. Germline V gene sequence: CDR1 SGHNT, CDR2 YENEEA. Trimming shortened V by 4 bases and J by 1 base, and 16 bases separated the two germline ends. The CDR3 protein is CASSSLIGGKNTGELFF. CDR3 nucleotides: TGTGCCAGCAGCTCCCTCATCGGAGGGAAGAACACCGGGGAGCTGTTTTTT.

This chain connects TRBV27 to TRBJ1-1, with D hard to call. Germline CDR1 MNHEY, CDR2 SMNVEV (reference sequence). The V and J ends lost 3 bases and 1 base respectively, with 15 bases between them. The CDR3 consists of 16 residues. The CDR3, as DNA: TGTGCCAGCAGTTTGAGGAGGGTCCAGAGGAACACTGAAGCTTTCTTT. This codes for CASSLRRVQRNTEAFF.

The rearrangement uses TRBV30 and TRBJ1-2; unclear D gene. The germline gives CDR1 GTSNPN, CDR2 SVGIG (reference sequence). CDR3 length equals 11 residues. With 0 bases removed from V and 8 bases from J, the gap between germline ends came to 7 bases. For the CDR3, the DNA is TGTGCCTGGAGTGTAACAGCAGGCTACACCTTC. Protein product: CAWSVTAGYTF.

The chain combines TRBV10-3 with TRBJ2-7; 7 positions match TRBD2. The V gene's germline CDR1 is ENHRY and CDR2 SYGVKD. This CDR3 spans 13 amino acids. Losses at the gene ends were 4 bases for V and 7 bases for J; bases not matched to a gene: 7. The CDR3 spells CAISGLADREQYF. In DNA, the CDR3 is TGTGCCATCAGTGGACTAGCCGATCGAGAGCAGTACTTC.

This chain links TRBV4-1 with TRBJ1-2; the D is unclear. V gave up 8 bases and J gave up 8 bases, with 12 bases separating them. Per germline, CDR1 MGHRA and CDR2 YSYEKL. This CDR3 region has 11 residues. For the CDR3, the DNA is TGCGCCAGCCAAGGCGGTGAGGGCTACACCTTC. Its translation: CASQGGEGYTF.

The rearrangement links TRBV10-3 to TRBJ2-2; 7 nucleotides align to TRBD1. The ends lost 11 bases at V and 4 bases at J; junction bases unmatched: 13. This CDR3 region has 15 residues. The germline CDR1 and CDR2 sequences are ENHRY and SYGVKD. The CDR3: CAVNRDRELTGELFF. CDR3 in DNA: TGTGCCGTCAACCGGGACAGAGAACTCACCGGGGAGCTGTTTTTT.

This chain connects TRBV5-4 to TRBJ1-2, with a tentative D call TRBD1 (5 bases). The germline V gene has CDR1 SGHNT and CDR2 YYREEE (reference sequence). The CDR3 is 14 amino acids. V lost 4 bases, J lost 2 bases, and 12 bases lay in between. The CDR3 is CASSAGPINYGYTF. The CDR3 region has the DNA TGTGCCAGCAGCGCGGGACCGATAAACTATGGCTACACCTTC.